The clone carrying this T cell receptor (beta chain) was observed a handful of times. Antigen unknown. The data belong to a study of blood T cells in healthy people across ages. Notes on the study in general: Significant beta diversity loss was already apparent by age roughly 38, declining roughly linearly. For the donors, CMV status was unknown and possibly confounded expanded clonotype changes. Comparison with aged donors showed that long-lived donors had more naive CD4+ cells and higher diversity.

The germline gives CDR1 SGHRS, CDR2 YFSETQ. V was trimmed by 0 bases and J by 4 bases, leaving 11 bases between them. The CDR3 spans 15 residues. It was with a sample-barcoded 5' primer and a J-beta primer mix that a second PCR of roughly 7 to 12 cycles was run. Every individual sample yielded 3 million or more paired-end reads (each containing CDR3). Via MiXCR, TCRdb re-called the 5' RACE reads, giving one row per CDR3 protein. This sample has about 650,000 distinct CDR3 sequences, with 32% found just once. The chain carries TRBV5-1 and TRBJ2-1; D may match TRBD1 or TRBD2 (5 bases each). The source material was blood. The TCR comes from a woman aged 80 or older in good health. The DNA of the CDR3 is TGCGCCAGCAGCTTGGAAGGGGACCGATACAATGAGCAGTTCTTC. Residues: CASSLEGDRYNEQFF.